These 23 T cell receptor beta chains were all obtained from the same sample, sequenced in a study of identical twins. TCRdb reprocessed the 5' RACE reads via MiXCR and lists one record per CDR3 protein. Found here are roughly 260,000 distinct CDR3 sequences, 6% to 8.5% of them singletons; the top ten hold less than 6.5%. In addition, the sample was reused for a study of yellow fever vaccine responses in identical twins.

Specimen: CD8+ T cells sorted from blood. These receptors were collected from a woman between 18 and 29 years old in good health.

This clonotype has more than one count but fewer than ten. J is TRBJ2-3 and V is TRBV24-1; 10 nucleotides line up with TRBD1. Unmatched junction bases numbered 13, after V lost 1 base and J lost 1 base. CDR1 is KGHDR, CDR2 SFDVKD, per germline. There are 20 residues in the CDR3. The chain's CDR3 is CATSDFAGTGASIGTDTQYF. The CDR3 nucleotides are TGTGCCACCAGTGATTTCGCCGGGACAGGGGCGTCGATAGGCACAGATACGCAGTATTTT.

The chain recombines TRBV2 with TRBJ2-7; D is perhaps TRBD1 (5 bases). Trimming left V 7 bases short and J 4 bases short, with 11 bases between. Germline loops: CDR1 SNHLY, CDR2 FYNNEI. The CDR3 is 12 amino acids. CDR3: CASTGAGYEQYF. The CDR3 region has the DNA TGTGCCAGCACTGGGGCCGGGTACGAGCAGTACTTC. The full variable domain, with the rest looked up from reference TRBV2 and TRBJ2-7, is EPEVTQTPSHQVTQMGQEVILRCVPISNHLYFYWYRQILGQKVEFLVSFYNNEISEKSEIFDDQFSVERPDGSNFTLKIRSTKLEDSAMYFCASTGAGYEQYFGPGTRLTVT.

As to this clonotype: Because it lacks the conserved phenylalanine or tryptophan at the end, this CDR3 is likely a read error. This chain links TRBV28 with TRBJ1-6; unclear D gene. The germline V and J ends were trimmed by 3 bases and 8 bases, with 11 bases remaining between them. Per germline, CDR1 MDHEN and CDR2 SYDVKM. CDR3 length equals 14 residues. As DNA, the CDR3 is TGTGCCAGCAGTTTCGGCAGTGGTGATTCACCCCTCCACATT. This translates into CASSFGSGDSPLHI.

In this sample, this clonotype turned up a few times. The chain combines TRBV20-1 with TRBJ2-7, with D possibly being TRBD1 (6 bases). The CDR3 contains 11 residues. Per germline, CDR1 DFQATT and CDR2 SNEGSKA (reference sequence). The V end was cut by 6 bases, the J end by 3 bases, with 9 bases between. CDR3 region: CSARQVYEQYV. As DNA, the CDR3 is TGCAGTGCGCGACAGGTCTACGAGCAGTACGTC.

In this sample, this clonotype turned up many times. V and J are TRBV29-1 and TRBJ2-7; the match to TRBD1 covers 8 bases. Trimming removed 0 bases from V and 2 bases from J; junction bases left unmatched: 3. Germline-derived CDR1 and CDR2 are SQVTM and ANQGSEA. CDR3 length: 14 amino acids. The CDR3 DNA reads TGCAGCGTTGAAGAAGGACAGGGTACCTACGAGCAGTACTTC. Translation gives CSVEEGQGTYEQYF.

This clonotype was observed a few times. The chain joins TRBV7-7 to TRBJ2-7; D might be TRBD2 (5 bases). CDR1 is SSHAT, CDR2 FNYEAQ, per germline (reference sequence). CDR3 length: 14 amino acids. Trimming removed 5 bases from V and 1 base from J, with 12 bases in between. The CDR3 sequence: CASSPGEGSYEQYF. As DNA, the CDR3 is TGTGCCAGCAGCCCCGGTGAGGGATCCTACGAGCAGTACTTC.

This clonotype has ten or more counts. This sequence joins TRBV5-1 and TRBJ2-4, with D possibly TRBD1 on 6 matching bases. Trimming cost V 1 base and J 2 bases, with 13 bases left between them. The CDR3 extends over 16 amino acids. Germline V gene data show CDR1 as SGHRS and CDR2 as YFSETQ. CDR3 protein: CASSLTGFSSKNIQYF. The CDR3 nucleotides are TGCGCCAGCAGCTTGACAGGGTTTTCGTCCAAAAACATTCAGTACTTC. The variable domain in full, completed from reference TRBV5-1 and TRBJ2-4, reads KAGVTQTPRYLIKTRGQQVTLSCSPISGHRSVSWYQQTPGQGLQFLFEYFSETQRNKGNFPGRFSGRQFSNSRSEMNVSTLELGDSALYLCASSLTGFSSKNIQYFGAGTRLSVL.

Many counts were recorded for this clonotype. The J gene is TRBJ2-3, the V gene TRBV7-8; TRBD2 matches at 9 bases. The CDR3 sequence is 15 residues long. V shed 2 bases and J 2 bases; nucleotides not matched to a gene: 2. Germline V gene lookup returns CDR1 SGHVS and CDR2 FQNEAQ. The CDR3 protein is CASSLSSGVTDTQYF. In nucleotides, the CDR3 is TGTGCCAGCAGCTTATCTAGCGGGGTCACAGATACGCAGTATTTT.

The chain couples TRBV28 to TRBJ2-6; D is uncertain. V lost 6 bases, J lost 0 bases, and 6 bases lay in between. CDR1 and CDR2 (germline): MDHEN, SYDVKM. This CDR3 contains 14 residues. The DNA for the CDR3 is TGTGCCAGCAGCGCCCACTCTGGGGCCAACGTCCTGACTTTC. Amino acids: CASSAHSGANVLTF.

The chain employs TRBV5-6 and TRBJ2-2; D not resolved. This CDR3 comprises 12 residues. CDR1 and CDR2 (germline): SGHDT, YYEEEE. Trimming shortened V by 1 base and J by 4 bases, and 2 bases separated the two germline ends. The CDR3 DNA sequence: TGTGCCAGCAGCTTGTTCACCGGGGAGCTGTTTTTT. It yields the protein CASSLFTGELFF.

The gene calls are TRBV5-4 and TRBJ2-5; TRBD2 matches at 7 bases. Losses at the gene ends were 1 base for V and 1 base for J; bases not matched to a gene: 1. Germline CDR1 and CDR2: SGHNT and YYREEE (reference sequence). The CDR3 runs to 14 residues. The CDR3 sequence is CASSLWGGQETQYF. CDR3 coding DNA: TGTGCCAGCAGCTTGTGGGGGGGCCAAGAGACCCAGTACTTC.

This clonotype was observed at least ten times. The chain recombines TRBV3-1 with TRBJ2-1; possibly TRBD1 for D (6 bases). Germline CDR1 is LGHDT and CDR2 is YNNKEL (reference sequence). The V gene lost 1 base and the J gene lost 6 bases, with 7 bases spanning the gap. There are 13 residues in the CDR3. As DNA, the CDR3 is TGTGCCAGCAGCCAAGGAGGGGGCAATGAGCAGTTCTTC. It codes for CASSQGGGNEQFF.

This clonotype was seen repeatedly, ten times or more. The gene calls are TRBV20-1 and TRBJ2-2; TRBD1 might be the D (5 bases). The length of the CDR3 is 13 residues. The V and J ends lost 1 base and 5 bases respectively, with 8 bases between them. Germline lookup yields CDR1 DFQATT and CDR2 SNEGSKA (reference sequence). CDR3 sequence reads: CSARVTGTGELFF. CDR3 nucleotides: TGCAGTGCTAGAGTCACAGGAACCGGGGAGCTGTTTTTT.

This clonotype has a handful of counts. The chain joins TRBV7-9 to TRBJ2-1; D unclear. The ends were cut back, 1 base at V and 9 bases at J, with 7 bases in the middle. There are 12 residues in the CDR3. Per the germline V gene, CDR1 is SEHNR and CDR2 is FQNEAQ (reference sequence). For the CDR3, the DNA is TGTGCCAGCAGCTTAGGCCTAGGTGAGCAGTTCTTC. As protein: CASSLGLGEQFF.

The table lists this clonotype with a few counts. The V gene is TRBV7-3, the J gene TRBJ2-3, with D unclear. Germline V gene data show CDR1 as SGHTA and CDR2 as FQGTGA. The germline V and J ends were trimmed by 4 bases and 3 bases, with 8 bases remaining between them. CDR3 length: 13 amino acids. The CDR3 DNA follows: TGTGCCAGCAGCTCGGTGGGTACAGATACGCAGTATTTT. Translated: CASSSVGTDTQYF.

The rearrangement uses TRBV19 and TRBJ2-1; a weak D match, TRBD2 (6 bases). Germline CDR1 and CDR2: LNHDA and SQIVND (reference sequence). V gave up 3 bases and J gave up 1 base, with 10 bases separating them. The CDR3 sequence is 15 residues long. The CDR3 loop is CASSMTGESYNEQFF. CDR3 in DNA: TGTGCCAGTAGTATGACGGGAGAATCCTACAATGAGCAGTTCTTC.

This clonotype has ten or more counts. V and J are TRBV27 and TRBJ2-7; 8 nucleotides align to TRBD1. The CDR3 has 14 amino acids. In germline, CDR1 is MNHEY, CDR2 SMNVEV (reference sequence). CDR3 protein: CASSFVPRTGKYEV. For the CDR3, the DNA is TGTGCCAGCAGTTTTGTCCCCAGGACAGGGAAGTACGAGGTC.

This clonotype showed up many times. The chain recombines TRBV28 with TRBJ1-2; perhaps TRBD1 as D (6 bases). CDR1 is MDHEN, CDR2 SYDVKM, per germline. This CDR3 contains 11 residues. The V gene lost 4 bases and the J gene lost 6 bases, with 6 bases spanning the gap. CDR3 sequence: CASSSGDGYTF. The CDR3 DNA reads as TGTGCCAGCAGTTCAGGGGATGGCTACACCTTC.

This clonotype occurred a few times. The rearrangement joins TRBV6-1 to TRBJ2-5; 8 nucleotides agree with TRBD1. Germline V gene lookup returns CDR1 MNHNS and CDR2 SASEGT. With 6 bases clipped from V and 2 bases from J, the junction kept 5 bases outside the gene matches. This CDR3 comprises 14 residues. CDR3 DNA sequence: TGTGCCAGCAGCCTAGGGGACAGGCAAGAGACCCAGTACTTC. Residues: CASSLGDRQETQYF.

The sample holds many counts of this clonotype. This chain connects TRBV9 to TRBJ2-1; 14 bases match TRBD2. This CDR3 has 18 amino acids. CDR1 is SGDLS and CDR2 is YYNGEE in the germline V gene. V was pared by 0 bases and J by 5 bases, with 7 bases of the junction left unmatched. The CDR3 protein is CASSVEGLAGGWDNEQFF. CDR3 bases: TGTGCCAGCAGCGTAGAAGGACTAGCGGGAGGATGGGACAATGAGCAGTTCTTC.

A few counts support this clonotype. The chain has TRBV20-1 and TRBJ1-2; 9 nucleotides line up with TRBD1. CDR1 is DFQATT, CDR2 SNEGSKA, per germline (reference sequence). The CDR3 is made up of 16 amino acids. The ends lost 6 bases at V and 4 bases at J; junction bases unmatched: 15. The CDR3 loop is CSADPGQGRVIYGYTF. CDR3 coding DNA: TGCAGTGCGGATCCGGGACAGGGTCGGGTTATCTATGGCTACACCTTC.

The chain is built from TRBV2 and TRBJ1-1; D gene ambiguous. V lost 10 bases and J lost 5, with 11 bases in between. Per germline, CDR1 SNHLY and CDR2 FYNNEI. The CDR3 covers 11 residues. CDR3 bases: TGTGCCACGTACACGCGAACTGAAGCTTTCTTT. Its protein is CATYTRTEAFF.

This clonotype has a count of ten or more. V usage is TRBV20-1 and J usage is TRBJ2-7; no definite D call. The germline V gene encodes CDR1 DFQATT and CDR2 SNEGSKA (reference sequence). V was pared by 0 bases and J by 3 bases, with 12 bases between. The CDR3 extends over 14 amino acids. The CDR3 sequence: CSARDNRANYEQYF. The CDR3 DNA reads as TGCAGTGCTAGAGATAACCGGGCTAACTACGAGCAGTACTTC.